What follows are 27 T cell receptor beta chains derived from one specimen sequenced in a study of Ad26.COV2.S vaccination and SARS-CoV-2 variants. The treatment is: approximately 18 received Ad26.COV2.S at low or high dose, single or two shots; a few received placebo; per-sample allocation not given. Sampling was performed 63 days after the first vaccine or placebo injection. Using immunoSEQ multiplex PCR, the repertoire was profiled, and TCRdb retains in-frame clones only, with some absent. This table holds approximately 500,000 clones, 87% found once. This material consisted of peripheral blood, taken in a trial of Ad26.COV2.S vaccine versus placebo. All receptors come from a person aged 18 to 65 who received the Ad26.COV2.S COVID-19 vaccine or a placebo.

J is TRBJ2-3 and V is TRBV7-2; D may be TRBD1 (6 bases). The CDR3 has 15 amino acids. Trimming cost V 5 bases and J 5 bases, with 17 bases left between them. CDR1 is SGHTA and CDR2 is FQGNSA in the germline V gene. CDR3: CASSQQGMTLDTQYF. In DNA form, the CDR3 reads TGTGCCAGCAGCCAACAGGGCATGACTCTAGATACGCAGTATTTT.

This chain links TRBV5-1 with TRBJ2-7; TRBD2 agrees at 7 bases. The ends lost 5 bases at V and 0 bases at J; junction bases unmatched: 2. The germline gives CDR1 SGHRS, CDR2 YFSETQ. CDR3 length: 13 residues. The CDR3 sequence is CASRGGSSYEQYF. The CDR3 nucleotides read TGCGCCAGCAGGGGGGGGAGCTCCTACGAGCAGTACTTC.

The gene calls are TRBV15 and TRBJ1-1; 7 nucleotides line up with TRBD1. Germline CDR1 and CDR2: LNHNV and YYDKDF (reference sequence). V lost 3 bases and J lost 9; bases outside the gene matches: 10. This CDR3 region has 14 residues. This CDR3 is CATSRNLVQGKAFF. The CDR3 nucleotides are TGTGCCACCAGCAGGAACCTCGTACAGGGGAAAGCTTTCTTT.

The CDR3 nucleotides read TGTGCCAGCAGCTTGGGAGGGGGACTAGCCTACAATGAGCAGTTCTTC. This translates into CASSLGGGLAYNEQFF. This chain uses TRBV5-6 with TRBJ2-1; 8 bases match TRBD2. The ends lost 0 bases at V and 2 bases at J; junction bases unmatched: 4. CDR3 length equals 16 residues. Germline V gene lookup returns CDR1 SGHDT and CDR2 YYEEEE.

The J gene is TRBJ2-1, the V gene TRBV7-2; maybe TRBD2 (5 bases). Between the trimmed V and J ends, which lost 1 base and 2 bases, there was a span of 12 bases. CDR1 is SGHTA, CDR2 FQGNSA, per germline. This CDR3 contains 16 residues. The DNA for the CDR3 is TGTGCCAGCAGCTTAGTCGGAGGTCTTCCCTACAATGAGCAGTTCTTC. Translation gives CASSLVGGLPYNEQFF.

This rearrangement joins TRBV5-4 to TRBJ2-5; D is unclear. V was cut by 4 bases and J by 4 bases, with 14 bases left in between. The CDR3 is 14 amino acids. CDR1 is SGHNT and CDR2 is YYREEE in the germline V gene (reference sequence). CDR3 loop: CASSRDEDAETQYF. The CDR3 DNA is TGTGCCAGCAGCCGCGATGAGGACGCAGAGACCCAGTACTTC.

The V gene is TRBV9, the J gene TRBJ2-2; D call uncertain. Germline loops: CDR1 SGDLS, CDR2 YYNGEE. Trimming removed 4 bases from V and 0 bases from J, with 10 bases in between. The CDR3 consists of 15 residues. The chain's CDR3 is CASSFDGPNTGELFF. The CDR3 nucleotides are TGTGCCAGCAGCTTTGACGGACCGAACACCGGGGAGCTGTTTTTT.

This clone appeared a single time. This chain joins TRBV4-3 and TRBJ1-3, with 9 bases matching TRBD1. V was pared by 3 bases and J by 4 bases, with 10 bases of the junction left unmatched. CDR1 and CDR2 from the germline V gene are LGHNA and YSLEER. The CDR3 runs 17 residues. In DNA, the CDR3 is TGCGCCAGCAGCCACTCAATAGGACAGGGGATCGGAAACACCATATATTTT. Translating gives CASSHSIGQGIGNTIYF.

The CDR3 protein is CASSGRTGGETQYF. The DNA for the CDR3 is TGTGCCAGCAGTGGACGGACAGGGGGAGAGACCCAGTACTTC. The chain combines TRBV2 with TRBJ2-5, with 10 bases aligning to TRBD1. V shed 4 bases, J shed 4 bases, and the junction held 3 bases outside the gene matches. The germline CDR1 and CDR2 sequences are SNHLY and FYNNEI. The CDR3 spans 14 residues.

The CDR3 DNA sequence: TGTGCCAGCAGCTTAGCCCTAGCGGGACTAACCGGGGAGCTGTTTTTT. This sequence encodes CASSLALAGLTGELFF. The rearrangement links TRBV7-9 to TRBJ2-2; 9 nucleotides match TRBD2. Germline V gene lookup returns CDR1 SEHNR and CDR2 FQNEAQ (reference sequence). The CDR3 extends over 16 amino acids. The J segment lost 5 bases and the V segment lost 0 bases, leaving 4 bases of the junction unmatched.

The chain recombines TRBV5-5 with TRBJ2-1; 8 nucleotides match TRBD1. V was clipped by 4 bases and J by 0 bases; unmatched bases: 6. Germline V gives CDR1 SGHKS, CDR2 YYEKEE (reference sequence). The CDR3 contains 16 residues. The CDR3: CASSGGQASSYNEQFF. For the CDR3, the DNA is TGTGCCAGCAGCGGGGGACAGGCGAGCTCCTACAATGAGCAGTTCTTC.

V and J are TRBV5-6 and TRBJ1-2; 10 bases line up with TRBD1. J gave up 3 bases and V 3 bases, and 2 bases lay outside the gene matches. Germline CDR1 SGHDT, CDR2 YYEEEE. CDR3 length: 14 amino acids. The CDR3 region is CASSWDRGDYGYTF. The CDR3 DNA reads TGTGCCAGCAGCTGGGACAGGGGAGACTATGGCTACACCTTC.

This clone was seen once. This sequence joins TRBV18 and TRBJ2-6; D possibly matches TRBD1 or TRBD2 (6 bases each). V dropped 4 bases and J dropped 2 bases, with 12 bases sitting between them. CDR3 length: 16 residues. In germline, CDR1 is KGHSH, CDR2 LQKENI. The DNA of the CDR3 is TGTGCCAGCTCACGGTCCGGGGGCACTGGGGCCAACGTCCTGACTTTC. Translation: CASSRSGGTGANVLTF. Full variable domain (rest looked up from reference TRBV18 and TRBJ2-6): NAGVMQNPRHLVRRRGQEARLRCSPMKGHSHVYWYRQLPEEGLKFMVYLQKENIIDESGMPKERFSAEFPKEGPSILRIQQVVRGDSAAYFCASSRSGGTGANVLTFGAGSRLTVL.

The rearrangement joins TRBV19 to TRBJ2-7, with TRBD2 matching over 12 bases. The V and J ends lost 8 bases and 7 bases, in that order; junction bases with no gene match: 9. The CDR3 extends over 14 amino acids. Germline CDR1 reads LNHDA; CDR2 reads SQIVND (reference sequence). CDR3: CASSRLAGEVEQYF. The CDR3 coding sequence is TGTGCCAGTTCACGACTAGCGGGAGAGGTTGAGCAGTACTTC.

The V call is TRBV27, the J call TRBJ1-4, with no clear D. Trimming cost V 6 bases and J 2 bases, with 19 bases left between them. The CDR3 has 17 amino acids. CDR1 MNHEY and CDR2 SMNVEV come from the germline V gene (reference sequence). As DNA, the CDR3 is TGTGCCAGCAGGCGGATCAGCTCGAGTCCTACTAATGAAAAACTGTTTTTT. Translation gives CASRRISSSPTNEKLFF.

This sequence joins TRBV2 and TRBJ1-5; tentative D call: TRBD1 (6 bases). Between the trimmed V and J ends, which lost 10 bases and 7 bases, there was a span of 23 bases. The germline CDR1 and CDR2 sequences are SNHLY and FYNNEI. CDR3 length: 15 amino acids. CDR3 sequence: CATRAWGGSGQPQHF. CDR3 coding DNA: TGTGCCACACGAGCTTGGGGGGGCTCGGGGCAGCCCCAGCATTTT.

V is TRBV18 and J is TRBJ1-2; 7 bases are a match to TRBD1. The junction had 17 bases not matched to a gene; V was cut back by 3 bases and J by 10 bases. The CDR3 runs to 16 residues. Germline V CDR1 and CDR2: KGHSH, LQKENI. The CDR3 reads CASSPSGTANLGAYTF. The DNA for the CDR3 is TGTGCCAGCTCACCCTCCGGGACAGCTAATTTAGGAGCCTACACCTTC.

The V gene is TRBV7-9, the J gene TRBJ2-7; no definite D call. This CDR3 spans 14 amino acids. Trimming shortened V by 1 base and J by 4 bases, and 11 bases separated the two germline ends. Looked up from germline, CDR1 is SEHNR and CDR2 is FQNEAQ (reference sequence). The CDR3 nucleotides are TGTGCCAGCAGCTTAGGAGAGGCTGAATACGAGCAGTACTTC. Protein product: CASSLGEAEYEQYF.

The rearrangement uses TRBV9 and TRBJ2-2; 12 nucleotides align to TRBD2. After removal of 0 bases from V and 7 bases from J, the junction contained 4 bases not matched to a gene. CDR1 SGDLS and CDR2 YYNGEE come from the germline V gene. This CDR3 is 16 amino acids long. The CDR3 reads CASSVGTSGIGGELFF. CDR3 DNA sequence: TGTGCCAGCAGCGTAGGGACTAGCGGGATTGGCGGGGAGCTGTTTTTT.

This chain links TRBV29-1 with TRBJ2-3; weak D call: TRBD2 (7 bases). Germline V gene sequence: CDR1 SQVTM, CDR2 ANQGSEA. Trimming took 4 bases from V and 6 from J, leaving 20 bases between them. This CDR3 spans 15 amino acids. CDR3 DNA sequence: TGCAGCGTTGGGGGGGGGCTCACGGCTCCCGATACGCAGTATTTT. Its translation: CSVGGGLTAPDTQYF.

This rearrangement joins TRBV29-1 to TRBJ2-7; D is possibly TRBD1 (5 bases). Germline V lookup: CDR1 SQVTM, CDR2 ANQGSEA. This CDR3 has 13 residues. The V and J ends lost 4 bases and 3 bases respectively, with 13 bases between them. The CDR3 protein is CSVGGRHSYEQYF. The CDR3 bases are TGCAGCGTTGGGGGCAGGCACAGCTACGAGCAGTACTTC.

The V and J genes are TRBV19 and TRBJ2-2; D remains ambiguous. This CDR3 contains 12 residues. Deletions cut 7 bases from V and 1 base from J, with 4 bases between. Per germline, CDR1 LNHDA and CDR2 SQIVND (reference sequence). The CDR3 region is CASTQNTGELFF. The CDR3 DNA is TGTGCCAGTACCCAGAACACCGGGGAGCTGTTTTTT.

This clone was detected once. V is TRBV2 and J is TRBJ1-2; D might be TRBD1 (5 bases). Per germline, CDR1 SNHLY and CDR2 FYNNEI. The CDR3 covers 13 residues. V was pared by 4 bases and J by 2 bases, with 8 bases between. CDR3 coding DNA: TGTGCCAGCAGTGGTGACAGCAACTATGGCTACACCTTC. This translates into CASSGDSNYGYTF.

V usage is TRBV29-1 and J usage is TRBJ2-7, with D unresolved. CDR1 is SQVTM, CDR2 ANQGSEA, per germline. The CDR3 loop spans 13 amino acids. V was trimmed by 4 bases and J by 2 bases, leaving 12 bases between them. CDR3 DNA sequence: TGCAGCGTTGGGGCAACCAGGACCTACGAGCAGTACTTC. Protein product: CSVGATRTYEQYF.

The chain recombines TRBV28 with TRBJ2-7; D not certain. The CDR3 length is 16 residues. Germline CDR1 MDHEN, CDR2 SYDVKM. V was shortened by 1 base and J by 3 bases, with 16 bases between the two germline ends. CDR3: CASSLYTSSRFYEQYF. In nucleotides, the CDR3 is TGTGCCAGCAGTTTATATACTTCCTCTCGATTCTACGAGCAGTACTTC. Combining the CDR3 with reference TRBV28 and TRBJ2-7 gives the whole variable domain DVKVTQSSRYLVKRTGEKVFLECVQDMDHENMFWYRQDPGLGLRLIYFSYDVKMKEKGDIPEGYSVSREKKERFSLILESASTNQTSMYLCASSLYTSSRFYEQYFGPGTRLTVT.

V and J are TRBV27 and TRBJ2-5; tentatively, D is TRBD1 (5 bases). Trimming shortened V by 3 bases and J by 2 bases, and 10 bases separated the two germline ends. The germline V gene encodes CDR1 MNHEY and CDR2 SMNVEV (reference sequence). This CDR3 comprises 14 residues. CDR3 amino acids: CASSFLGEQETQYF. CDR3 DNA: TGTGCCAGCAGTTTCCTAGGGGAACAAGAGACCCAGTACTTC.

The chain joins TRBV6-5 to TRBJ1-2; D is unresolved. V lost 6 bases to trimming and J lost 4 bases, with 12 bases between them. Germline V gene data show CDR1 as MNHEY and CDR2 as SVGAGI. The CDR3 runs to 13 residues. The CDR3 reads CASSLSGGYGYTF. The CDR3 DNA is TGTGCCAGCAGCCTAAGCGGTGGCTATGGCTACACCTTC.